This T cell receptor (beta chain) is drawn from a study of control samples from healthy donors and cancer patients. The data were produced by immunoSEQ multiplex PCR, yet TCRdb's version contains in-frame clones alone and is incomplete. The repertoire holds 150,000 to 200,000 clones, with 91% as singletons. CDR1 and CDR2 (germline): ENHRY, SYGVKD. The CDR3 spans 17 residues. J gave up 7 bases and V 2 bases, and 15 bases lay outside the gene matches. Sequencing was performed on blood. The TCR sequence derives from a woman under 40 in good health. This chain uses TRBV10-3 with TRBJ2-5, with 8 nucleotides matching TRBD2. The CDR3 DNA is TGTGCCATCAGTGAGGGAGTAGCGGGGACTCCAAGGTGGACCCAGTACTTC. Protein: CAISEGVAGTPRWTQYF.